A single sample gave rise to the 2 T cell receptor beta chains below, sequenced in a study of glioma-infiltrating T cells. The iRepertoire nested amplicon-rescue multiplex PCR amplified TCR alpha and beta CDR3s from RNA. TCRdb re-called the multiplex PCR reads through MiXCR, storing one row per CDR3 protein. The sample lists approximately 110,000 distinct CDR3 sequences; roughly 25% were seen once. The sequenced sample was glioma tissue, nonneoplastic brain tissue, or PBMCs (not recorded which). The receptors shown here come from a human donor with low-grade glioma or glioblastoma, undergoing nonglioma brain surgery, or in good health (not recorded which).

In regard to this clonotype: This clone may be a read error of a much larger clone one base away. The chain combines TRBV4-1 with TRBJ1-5, with a possible D match to TRBD1 (5 bases). V lost 5 bases, J lost 10 bases, and 21 bases lay in between. Germline CDR1 MGHRA, CDR2 YSYEKL. The CDR3 is 15 amino acids. The CDR3 sequence is CASSEPGQGREPQHF. CDR3 bases: TGCGCCAGCAGCGAGCCTGGGCAGGGCCGGGAACCCCAGCATTTT.

The genes are TRBV19 and TRBJ2-1; 9 bases fit TRBD2. CDR3 length equals 15 residues. CDR1 is LNHDA, CDR2 SQIVND, per germline (reference sequence). Trimming took 3 bases from V and 8 from J; bases not matched to a gene: 8. The DNA of the CDR3 is TGTGCCAGTAGTATGGGCGGGAGGGCCTGGGATGAGCAGTTCTTC. It encodes CASSMGGRAWDEQFF. The full variable domain, completed using reference TRBV19 and TRBJ2-1, is DGGITQSPKYLFRKEGQNVTLSCEQNLNHDAMYWYRQDPGQGLRLIYYSQIVNDFQKGDIAEGYSVSREKKESFPLTVTSAQKNPTAFYLCASSMGGRAWDEQFFGPGTRLTVL.